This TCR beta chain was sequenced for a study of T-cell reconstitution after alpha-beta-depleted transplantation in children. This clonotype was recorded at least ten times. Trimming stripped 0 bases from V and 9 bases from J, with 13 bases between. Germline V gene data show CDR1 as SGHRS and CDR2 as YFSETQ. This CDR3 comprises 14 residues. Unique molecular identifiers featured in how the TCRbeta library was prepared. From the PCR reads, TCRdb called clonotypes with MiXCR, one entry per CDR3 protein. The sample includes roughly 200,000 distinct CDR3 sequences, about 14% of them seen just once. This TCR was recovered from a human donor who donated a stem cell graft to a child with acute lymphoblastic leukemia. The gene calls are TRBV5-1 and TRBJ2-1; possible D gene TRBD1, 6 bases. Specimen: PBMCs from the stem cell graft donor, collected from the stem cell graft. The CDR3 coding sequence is TGCGCCAGCAGCTTGGTAGGGGCCAGGGGTGAGCAGTTCTTC. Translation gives CASSLVGARGEQFF.